The clone carrying this T cell receptor beta chain was seen a single time. These data come from a study of blood T cell repertoires in COVID-19. Study at large: PBMCs, B-cell-depleted T cells, or T cells provided the cDNA or gDNA that made up the material.

As processed by the authors: Reference gene primer amplification gave nucleated cell count estimates. Profiling relied on immunoSEQ multiplex PCR, and the TCRdb table lists in-frame clones only, not all of them. V and J calls and clone size are copied from that table; D and trimming were computed from the DNA. The data contain 74,000 or so clones, more than 80% of them singletons. Specimen: peripheral blood. The clonotype originates from a man aged 45 to 65 with acute or convalescent COVID-19.

CDR3 residues: CASSRGGEPQHF. Written as DNA, the CDR3 is TGTGCCAGCTCCCGGGGGGGGGAGCCCCAGCATTTT. The genes are TRBV18 and TRBJ1-5, with D maybe TRBD1 (5 bases). Germline assignment: CDR1 KGHSH and CDR2 LQKENI. V lost 6 bases and J lost 8, with 11 bases in between. This CDR3 spans 12 amino acids.